This T cell receptor beta chain was recorded in a study of CD8 T cells in ankylosing spondylitis (dated by TCRdb to about 2017). Notes on the research overall: The study profiled T cell receptor beta repertoires in healthy donors and ankylosing spondylitis patients to find disease-linked TCR variants. In total, the full study cohort was made up of roughly 110 healthy donors and roughly 27 ankylosing spondylitis patients. Peripheral blood was sampled, and synovial fluid was also collected from ankylosing spondylitis patients. Beyond this particular receptor, the publication reports: A TCR beta motif made up of several highly homologous amino acid variants appeared to be characteristic of blood from ankylosing spondylitis patients. Some motif variants were previously reported in synovial fluid and blood of reactive arthritis patients, suggesting common disease-initiation mechanisms. In peripheral blood, the disease-linked clones were found at relatively low frequencies and had a CD8+ phenotype. According to the report, matched synovial fluid samples from ankylosing spondylitis patients were significantly enriched for the disease-linked clones.

Sequencing used an Illumina HiSeq 2500. TCR beta libraries were prepared by quantitative 5'-RACE with molecular barcodes. From the authors' description of their analysis: To identify disease-linked TCR variants, a new computational method was used, one built on a probabilistic model of VDJ rearrangement. TCRdb trimmed public reads at Q25 via fastp, called clones via MiXCR and kept in-frame beta chains. Each record represents a unique CDR3 protein, reported with the most common genes and DNA among its rows. TCRdb, rather than the study authors, made the V and J calls. Across this sample there are a few hundred thousand distinct CDR3 sequences, with 9.5% to 12% seen only once. 6% to 8% of the sample is taken by the ten largest. There are a few counts of this clonotype. What this receptor recognizes is not known. Base-call qualities are not available, and no considerably larger clone is one nucleotide away.

The germline ends are 10 bases apart after V is trimmed by 11 bases and J by 3 bases. CDR1 is given as MNHEY and CDR2 as SMNVEV, both from the germline V gene (reference sequence). From the cysteine through the phenylalanine, the CDR3 covers 11 amino acids. Only the CDR3 portion is preserved as DNA: 33 bases, with reading frame beginning at the first base. The chain employs TRBV27 and TRBJ2-5, with the D segment identity uncertain. This TCR was sampled from a male donor with ankylosing spondylitis or in good health (not recorded which). Sample: blood, either unsorted or a sorted T cell fraction (not recorded which). The DNA is as follows: TGTGCCCTTAGACGGGAAGAGACCCAGTACTTC. This yields the protein CALRREETQYF.